This TCR beta chain was captured by sequencing in a study of cytomegalovirus exposure and HLA in healthy donors. The PCR used 60 Vbeta and 13 Jbeta primers. TCRdb's copy holds only in-frame clones and misses some; the assay was immunoSEQ multiplex PCR. The sample contains roughly 99,000 clones, about 83% of which appear only once. The germline gives CDR1 SGDLS, CDR2 YYNGEE. CDR3 length equals 15 residues. V lost 1 base to trimming and J lost 4 bases; unmatched junction nucleotides: 7. The sequencing input was PBMCs. The source is a man aged 55-75 years in good health and CMV-seropositive. The rearrangement joins TRBV9 to TRBJ2-7; 8 bases fit TRBD2. CDR3 DNA: TGTGCCAGCAGCGTATACATCGGGGGGGATTACGAGCAGTACTTC. The encoded protein is CASSVYIGGDYEQYF. The whole variable domain, filled in from reference TRBV9 and TRBJ2-7, reads DSGVTQTPKHLITATGQRVTLRCSPRSGDLSVYWYQQSLDQGLQFLIQYYNGEERAKGNILERFSAQQFPDLHSELNLSSLELGDSALYFCASSVYIGGDYEQYFGPGTRLTVT.